This T cell receptor beta chain was documented in a study of blood T cell repertoires in COVID-19. Study-wide context: PBMCs, B-cell-depleted T cells, or T cells were the source of the cDNA or gDNA that made up the material.

Germline trimming cut 5 bases from V and 1 base from J; bases unmatched to any gene: 11. There are 16 residues in the CDR3. CDR1 is MDHEN and CDR2 is SYDVKM in the germline V gene. TCRdb's table, derived via immunoSEQ multiplex PCR, lists solely in-frame clones and lacks some. The sample has nearly 300,000 clones; around 85% are singletons. The clonotype was recovered from a human donor with COVID-19, enrolled during active disease. The donor label of this sample is uncertain. The sample comprised peripheral blood. The gene calls are TRBV28 and TRBJ2-7; 7 bases are a match to TRBD1. The CDR3 nucleotides read TGTGCCAGCAGTCCGCCGGGACAGCTTGAATCCTACGAGCAGTACTTC. Its protein is CASSPPGQLESYEQYF.